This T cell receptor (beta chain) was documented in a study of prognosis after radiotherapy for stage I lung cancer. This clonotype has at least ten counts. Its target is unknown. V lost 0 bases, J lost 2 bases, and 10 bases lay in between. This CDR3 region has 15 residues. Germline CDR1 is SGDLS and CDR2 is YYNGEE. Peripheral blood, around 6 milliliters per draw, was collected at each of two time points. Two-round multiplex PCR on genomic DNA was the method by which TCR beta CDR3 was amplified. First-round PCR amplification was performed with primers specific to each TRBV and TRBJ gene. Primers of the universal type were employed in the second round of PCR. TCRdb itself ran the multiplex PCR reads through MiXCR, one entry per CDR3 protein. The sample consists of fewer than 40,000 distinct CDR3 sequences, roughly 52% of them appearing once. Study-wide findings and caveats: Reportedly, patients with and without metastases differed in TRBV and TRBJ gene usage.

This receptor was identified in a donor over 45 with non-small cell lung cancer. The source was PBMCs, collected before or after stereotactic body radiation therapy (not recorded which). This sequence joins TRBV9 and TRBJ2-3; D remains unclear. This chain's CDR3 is CASSVGWVPTDTQYF. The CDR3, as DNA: TGTGCCAGCAGCGTAGGTTGGGTTCCCACAGATACGCAGTATTTT.